This T cell receptor (beta chain) was found in a study of blood T cell repertoires in COVID-19. Whole-study context: Sites in the United States, Italy and Spain provided acute and convalescent COVID-19 samples. From T cells, B-cell-depleted T cells, or PBMCs came the material, which was cDNA or gDNA.

Per the original methods: Reference gene primers were amplified, and this amplification served to estimate nucleated cell counts. Sequencing was performed with immunoSEQ multiplex PCR; in TCRdb, only in-frame clones are kept and a portion is missing. V, J and clone size are those of that table, while D and trimming were read from the DNA. The data show some 350,000 clones, 80% to 90% seen once. The specimen sequenced was peripheral blood. This receptor was identified in a man younger than 45 with active or convalescent COVID-19.

In nucleotides, the CDR3 is TGTGCCAGCAGCCAAGGGCGGGTTCACAATGAGCAGTTCTTC. Encoded protein: CASSQGRVHNEQFF. The V call is TRBV3-1 (or the pseudogene TRBV3-2), the J call TRBJ2-1; the D gene is possibly TRBD2 (5 bases). Trimming removed 1 base from V and 5 bases from J, with 9 bases in between. Germline V lookup: CDR1 LGHDT, CDR2 YNNKEL (reference sequence). This CDR3 contains 14 residues.